This entry lists 20 T cell receptor beta chains sequenced from one sample in a study of OX40 agonist ivuxolimab in advanced cancers. Repertoires were generated with immunoSEQ multiplex PCR, while TCRdb's copy carries only in-frame clones and drops some. The top ten clones hold roughly 8% of a sample with about 75,000 clones, roughly nine tenths of them seen once. Sequenced material: CD4+ or CD8+ T cells sorted from blood, taken in a trial of the OX40 agonist ivuxolimab. The receptors here all came from an adult with an advanced solid tumor such as melanoma, head and neck, liver or kidney cancer.

The chain recombines TRBV2 with TRBJ2-7; weak D call: TRBD1 (5 bases). The V end lost 6 bases, the J end lost 6 bases, and 18 bases lay between the germline ends. The CDR3 loop spans 14 amino acids. The V gene's germline CDR1 is SNHLY and CDR2 FYNNEI. The CDR3 coding sequence is TGTGCCAGCAGCGCCGCCTGGACACCTGCCGAGCAGTACTTC. It yields the protein CASSAAWTPAEQYF.

The V and J genes are TRBV7-3 and TRBJ1-5; D gene unclear. V was cut by 7 bases and J by 7 bases, with 20 bases left in between. The CDR3 runs to 15 residues. Germline values: CDR1 SGHTA, CDR2 FQGTGA. The CDR3 nucleotides read TGTGCCAGCACCCACGGGGAGGGAGGAGGACAGCCCCAGCATTTT. The encoded protein is CASTHGEGGGQPQHF.

V gene TRBV6-5 combines with J gene TRBJ2-3, with TRBD2 matching 8 bases. The J segment lost 10 bases and the V segment lost 2 bases, leaving 5 bases of the junction unmatched. The germline gives CDR1 MNHEY, CDR2 SVGAGI. The CDR3 is 13 amino acids. The CDR3 reads CASSYIPGGSQYF. The CDR3, as DNA: TGTGCCAGCAGTTACATTCCGGGGGGGTCGCAGTATTTT.

The chain links TRBV11-3 to TRBJ1-1; D might be TRBD1 (5 bases). The CDR3 extends over 14 amino acids. CDR1 and CDR2 (germline): SGHNT, YENEEA. V lost 5 bases and J lost 3, with 13 bases in between. The CDR3 region is CASSRRGTDTEAFF. CDR3 sequence (DNA): TGTGCCAGCAGCCGTCGGGGCACCGACACTGAAGCTTTCTTT.

The V call is TRBV5-1, the J call TRBJ1-6, with 7 bases matching TRBD1. This CDR3 is built from 17 residues. The J segment lost 1 base and the V segment lost 4 bases, leaving 8 bases of the junction unmatched. Germline V lookup: CDR1 SGHRS, CDR2 YFSETQ. The chain's CDR3 is CASSLTGVGSYNSPLHF. In nucleotides, the CDR3 is TGCGCCAGCAGCCTCACAGGGGTGGGATCCTATAATTCACCCCTCCACTTT.

The chain links TRBV7-6 to TRBJ2-7; 10 nucleotides line up with TRBD1. V shed 4 bases, J shed 3 bases, and the junction held 6 bases outside the gene matches. This CDR3 spans 15 amino acids. Germline CDR1 SGHVS, CDR2 FNYEAQ. This chain's CDR3 is CASSSRTGGLYEQYF. In nucleotides, the CDR3 is TGTGCCAGCAGCTCCCGGACAGGGGGTCTCTACGAGCAGTACTTC.

The V and J genes are TRBV18 and TRBJ1-2; D ambiguous. The CDR3 length is 13 residues. The germline gives CDR1 KGHSH, CDR2 LQKENI. V lost 3 bases and J 3 bases, leaving 8 bases between the germline ends. CDR3 in amino acids: CASSPDGYYGYTF. The CDR3 bases are TGTGCCAGCTCACCGGACGGATACTATGGCTACACCTTC.

This clone was seen a single time. The chain combines TRBV19 with TRBJ1-4; D not resolved. Per the germline V gene, CDR1 is LNHDA and CDR2 is SQIVND (reference sequence). The CDR3 is made up of 11 amino acids. V shed 6 bases and J shed 8 bases, with 7 bases lying between them. Here the CDR3 DNA reads TGTGCCAGTAGAAGGTGGGAAAAACTGTTTTTT. This translates into CASRRWEKLFF. The variable domain in full, with the rest retrieved from reference TRBV19 and TRBJ1-4, is DGGITQSPKYLFRKEGQNVTLSCEQNLNHDAMYWYRQDPGQGLRLIYYSQIVNDFQKGDIAEGYSVSREKKESFPLTVTSAQKNPTAFYLCASRRWEKLFFGSGTQLSVL.

This chain uses TRBV15 with TRBJ2-7; D is perhaps TRBD1 (5 bases). V was trimmed by 5 bases and J by 1 base, leaving 18 bases between them. This CDR3 is 16 amino acids long. From germline, CDR1 is LNHNV and CDR2 YYDKDF (reference sequence). Here the CDR3 DNA reads TGTGCCACCAGCCCAAGTAGGGGAAGGGAATCCTACGAGCAGTACTTC. Translating it yields CATSPSRGRESYEQYF.

This chain joins TRBV15 and TRBJ2-1, with 10 bases that match TRBD2. V lost 0 bases to trimming and J lost 1 base; unmatched junction nucleotides: 3. The germline V gene encodes CDR1 LNHNV and CDR2 YYDKDF (reference sequence). This CDR3 is 17 amino acids long. CDR3 DNA sequence: TGTGCCACCAGCAGAGATCTAGCGGGAGTATCCTACAATGAGCAGTTCTTC. Translated, it gives CATSRDLAGVSYNEQFF.

The chain carries TRBV7-2 and TRBJ2-5, with a possible D match to TRBD2 (5 bases). CDR1 and CDR2 (germline): SGHTA, FQGNSA. CDR3 length equals 14 residues. Trimming shortened V by 5 bases and J by 3 bases, and 13 bases separated the two germline ends. CDR3 sequence: CASSRRGSEETQYF. The CDR3, as DNA: TGTGCCAGCAGCCGTCGGGGTTCCGAAGAGACCCAGTACTTC.

The rearrangement joins TRBV7-2 to TRBJ2-1; tentatively, D is TRBD2 (6 bases). CDR1 is SGHTA, CDR2 FQGNSA, per germline. This CDR3 spans 14 amino acids. V gave up 9 bases and J gave up 3 bases, with 15 bases separating them. The CDR3 nucleotides read TGTGCCAGTAAACCGGGACTTGACTACAATGAGCAGTTCTTC. This codes for CASKPGLDYNEQFF.

This clone was seen just once. The CDR3 DNA reads TGCGCCAGCAGCTCCCGTAGCGGGGTAAGCTCCTACGAGCAGTACTTC. This gives the protein CASSSRSGVSSYEQYF. This sequence joins TRBV5-1 and TRBJ2-7, with 8 bases that match TRBD2. J was trimmed by 0 bases and V by 3 bases; bases with no gene match: 8. CDR3 length: 16 amino acids. Germline CDR1 is SGHRS and CDR2 is YFSETQ. Combining the CDR3 with reference TRBV5-1 and TRBJ2-7 gives the whole variable domain KAGVTQTPRYLIKTRGQQVTLSCSPISGHRSVSWYQQTPGQGLQFLFEYFSETQRNKGNFPGRFSGRQFSNSRSEMNVSTLELGDSALYLCASSSRSGVSSYEQYFGPGTRLTVT.

CDR3 coding DNA: TGTGCCAGCAGCGTTACAGGGTCGGTCGGAAACACCATATATTTT. Amino acids: CASSVTGSVGNTIYF. V gene TRBV9 combines with J gene TRBJ1-3; D is perhaps TRBD1 (6 bases). With 2 bases removed from V and 4 bases from J, the gap between germline ends came to 13 bases. Looked up from germline, CDR1 is SGDLS and CDR2 is YYNGEE. The length of the CDR3 is 15 residues. Full variable domain (missing parts from reference TRBV9 and TRBJ1-3): DSGVTQTPKHLITATGQRVTLRCSPRSGDLSVYWYQQSLDQGLQFLIQYYNGEERAKGNILERFSAQQFPDLHSELNLSSLELGDSALYFCASSVTGSVGNTIYFGEGSWLTVV.

V usage is TRBV4-2 and J usage is TRBJ2-7; the D gene is possibly TRBD2 (7 bases). With 4 bases removed from V and 5 bases from J, the gap between germline ends came to 15 bases. In germline, CDR1 is LGHNA, CDR2 YNFKEQ. CDR3 size: 14 residues. The CDR3 region is CASSPWGGRDEQYF. In DNA, the CDR3 is TGTGCCAGCAGCCCGTGGGGGGGCCGGGACGAGCAGTACTTC.

The rearrangement uses TRBV19 and TRBJ2-3; D might be TRBD1 (6 bases). The V end was cut by 10 bases, the J end by 1 base, with 12 bases between. Per germline, CDR1 LNHDA and CDR2 SQIVND (reference sequence). This CDR3 contains 13 residues. CDR3 sequence: CATLRQGTDTQYF. DNA of the CDR3: TGTGCCACCTTGAGACAGGGCACAGATACGCAGTATTTT.

The V call is TRBV14, the J call TRBJ2-2, with D tentatively TRBD1 (5 bases). V was shortened by 5 bases and J by 6 bases, with 10 bases between the two germline ends. The CDR3 runs 13 residues. The germline CDR1 and CDR2 sequences are SGHDN and FVKESK. The CDR3 DNA follows: TGTGCCAGCAGCGCACAGGTGGCCGGGGAGCTGTTTTTT. Its protein product is CASSAQVAGELFF. The full variable domain, with the rest looked up from reference TRBV14 and TRBJ2-2, is EAGVTQFPSHSVIEKGQTVTLRCDPISGHDNLYWYRRVMGKEIKFLLHFVKESKQDESGMPNNRFLAERTGGTYSTLKVQPAELEDSGVYFCASSAQVAGELFFGEGSRLTVL.

In DNA form, the CDR3 reads TGTGCCAGCAGTTTGCCTAGCGGCACCGGGGAGCTGTTTTTT. This encodes CASSLPSGTGELFF. The rearrangement links TRBV6-5 to TRBJ2-2, with TRBD2 identical over 7 bases. The CDR3 runs to 14 residues. In germline, CDR1 is MNHEY, CDR2 SVGAGI. After removal of 4 bases from V and 4 bases from J, the junction contained 3 bases not matched to a gene.

The rearrangement uses TRBV5-4 and TRBJ2-4; D is possibly TRBD1 (6 bases). CDR1 and CDR2 (germline): SGHNT, YYREEE (reference sequence). The CDR3 length is 15 residues. The V and J ends lost 0 bases and 7 bases respectively, with 14 bases between them. CDR3 sequence (DNA): TGTGCCAGCAGCTTGGATGGGGGCGCATTGAACATTCAGTACTTC. Translated: CASSLDGGALNIQYF.

The chain uses TRBV9 and TRBJ2-6; D not certain. The V end lost 4 bases, the J end lost 2 bases, and 7 bases lay between the germline ends. This CDR3 contains 14 residues. Germline V gene lookup returns CDR1 SGDLS and CDR2 YYNGEE. CDR3 amino acids: CASSPPAGANVLTF. CDR3 coding DNA: TGTGCCAGCAGCCCCCCGGCTGGGGCCAACGTCCTGACTTTC.